Detailed here is one T cell receptor (beta chain). This entry belongs to a study of blood T cell repertoires in COVID-19. Overall study context: Specimens from acute and convalescent COVID-19 originated in the United States, Italy and Spain.

This table comes from immunoSEQ multiplex PCR, and its TCRdb copy is limited to in-frame clones, with some not included. The sample lists around 330,000 clones, under 90% occurring once. The germline V and J ends were trimmed by 5 bases and 2 bases, with 11 bases remaining between them. This CDR3 has 14 amino acids. The V gene's germline CDR1 is KGHDR and CDR2 SFDVKD. Those who participated ranged in age from about 18 to 95 years and resided in approximately 23 US areas. Participants reported their clinical history, and cohort assignment relied on those reports. Two negative PCRs, clearance, or symptom resolution characterized the recovered Cohort 3 donors.

This sequence joins TRBV24-1 and TRBJ1-2; a possible D gene is TRBD1 (6 bases). Material: PBMCs or T cells enriched from blood (not recorded which). This TCR was recovered from a man in his sixties who had recovered from COVID-19. CDR3 in DNA: TGTGCCACCAGTGCCTCAGGGGACAACTATGGCTACACCTTC. Translation gives CATSASGDNYGYTF.